This TCR beta chain came from a study of blood T cell repertoires in COVID-19. Study summary: The United States, Italy and Spain were the sources of the acute and convalescent COVID-19 samples.

Trimming removed 5 bases from V and 6 bases from J; junction bases left unmatched: 1. The CDR3 runs 12 residues. Germline V lookup: CDR1 MNHEY, CDR2 SVGAGI. Assay: immunoSEQ multiplex PCR; the TCRdb copy retains only in-frame clones and omits some. This sample yields around 140,000 clones, of which about nine tenths are seen a single time; under 2% belongs to the top ten. The sequence derives from a human donor in a cohort sampled during active COVID-19. The chain links TRBV6-5 to TRBJ1-2, with TRBD1 identical over 9 bases. The sequencing input was peripheral blood. CDR3 protein: CASSRQGDGYTF. The CDR3 DNA sequence: TGTGCCAGCAGTCGACAGGGGGATGGCTACACCTTC.